These 11 T cell receptor beta chains were sequenced from one sample in a study of T-cell memory formation after mild COVID-19 (dated by TCRdb to 2020 to 2022). Library prep was done by 5' RACE. The listed sequencing device is Illumina NovaSeq 6000. The public reads were quality trimmed at Q25 with fastp and then assembled into clones with MiXCR by TCRdb, keeping productive beta chains. Rows matching on CDR3 protein sequence are summarized as one entry with the most common DNA and genes. A total of 110,000 to 150,000 distinct CDR3 sequences appear in this sample, 14% of them only once. The ten largest clones capture about 29% of the sample. The specimen was PBMCs or a T cell subset sorted from them (not recorded which). The receptor set was obtained from an adult woman who had mild COVID-19 (a few samples of this study predate the infection). The sample titles of this study are shuffled in the database, so cell type and time point are left out; the donor was told from shared clones.

The J gene is TRBJ1-1, the V gene TRBV12-3 or TRBV12-4; D is undetermined. V lost 6 bases to trimming and J lost 8 bases, with 4 bases between them. This CDR3 contains 9 residues. The CDR3 loop is CASRPEAFF. CDR3 nucleotide sequence: TGTGCCAGCAGACCAGAAGCTTTCTTT.

The chain links TRBV4-1 to TRBJ1-1; no reliable D call. V was cut by 1 base and J by 3 bases, with 6 bases left in between. The germline gives CDR1 MGHRA, CDR2 YSYEKL. CDR3 length: 13 residues. The CDR3 region is CASSQAGDTEAFF. In DNA, the CDR3 is TGCGCCAGCAGCCAAGCCGGAGACACTGAAGCTTTCTTT.

The J gene is TRBJ2-7, the V gene TRBV5-4, with D perhaps matching TRBD2 (5 bases). Germline CDR1 SGHNT, CDR2 YYREEE (reference sequence). The CDR3 length is 13 residues. Trimming removed 4 bases from V and 3 bases from J, with 11 bases in between. As DNA, the CDR3 is TGTGCCAGCAGCAACGGACTGGACTACGAGCAGTACTTC. It yields the protein CASSNGLDYEQYF. Full variable domain (remainder filled in from reference TRBV5-4 and TRBJ2-7): ETGVTQSPTHLIKTRGQQVTLRCSSQSGHNTVSWYQQALGQGPQFIFQYYREEENGRGNFPPRFSGLQFPNYSSELNVNALELDDSALYLCASSNGLDYEQYFGPGTRLTVT.

In its sample, this clonotype was seen a few times. This chain connects TRBV7-8 to TRBJ2-7; unclear D gene. CDR3 size: 15 residues. The germline CDR1 and CDR2 sequences are SGHVS and FQNEAQ. Trimming took off 2 bases at V and 3 bases at J, with 14 bases between the two ends. The chain's CDR3 is CASSLKSPGYYEQYF. CDR3 nucleotides: TGTGCCAGCAGCTTAAAATCCCCAGGATACTACGAGCAGTACTTC. The variable domain in full, completed from reference TRBV7-8 and TRBJ2-7, reads GAGVSQSPRYKVAKRGQDVALRCDPISGHVSLFWYQQALGQGPEFLTYFQNEAQLDKSGLPSDRFFAERPEGSVSTLKIQRTQQEDSAVYLCASSLKSPGYYEQYFGPGTRLTVT.

The rearrangement links TRBV13 to TRBJ2-7; tentatively, D is TRBD1 (5 bases). Germline CDR1 reads PRHDT; CDR2 reads FYEKMQ (reference sequence). V was trimmed by 5 bases and J by 2 bases, leaving 13 bases between them. The CDR3 consists of 14 residues. In nucleotides, the CDR3 is TGTGCCAGCAGCCCCAGCCAGGGTGCCTACGAGCAGTACTTC. Its translation: CASSPSQGAYEQYF.

In its sample, this clonotype was seen a few times. The chain carries TRBV5-6 and TRBJ2-3; possible D gene TRBD2, 6 bases. The germline V and J ends were trimmed by 2 bases and 8 bases, with 15 bases remaining between them. The germline gives CDR1 SGHDT, CDR2 YYEEEE. The CDR3 is 14 amino acids. As DNA, the CDR3 is TGTGCCAGCAGCTTCGGGGGAATTGAGGCTACGCAGTATTTT. It yields the protein CASSFGGIEATQYF.

This clonotype was counted ten times or more. This sequence joins TRBV2 and TRBJ2-3; no definite D call. V gave up 4 bases and J gave up 2 bases, with 7 bases separating them. Germline CDR1 and CDR2: SNHLY and FYNNEI. CDR3 length: 13 residues. In DNA form, the CDR3 reads TGTGCCAGCAGTGTTGGGATCACAGATACGCAGTATTTT. Translation gives CASSVGITDTQYF.

The chain couples TRBV20-1 to TRBJ2-5; 8 bases align to TRBD1. The germline V gene encodes CDR1 DFQATT and CDR2 SNEGSKA (reference sequence). CDR3 length: 16 amino acids. Trimming removed 1 base from V and 1 base from J; junction bases left unmatched: 8. The chain's CDR3 is CSARGLLRGPQETQYF. DNA of the CDR3: TGCAGTGCTAGAGGGTTGCTCAGGGGGCCCCAAGAGACCCAGTACTTC.

This clonotype was seen only a few times. This chain joins TRBV15 and TRBJ1-1, with D possibly TRBD1 on 6 matching bases. V shed 1 base and J shed 0 bases, with 9 bases lying between them. The CDR3 consists of 15 residues. Germline V gives CDR1 LNHNV, CDR2 YYDKDF (reference sequence). CDR3 sequence (DNA): TGTGCCACCAGCAGAGCGGGACACCTGAACACTGAAGCTTTCTTT. Amino acids: CATSRAGHLNTEAFF.

Only a few counts were recorded for this clonotype. The V gene is TRBV29-1, the J gene TRBJ2-7; no clear D. The CDR3 loop spans 13 amino acids. The germline V and J ends were trimmed by 3 bases and 2 bases, with 11 bases remaining between them. CDR1 is SQVTM and CDR2 is ANQGSEA in the germline V gene. This CDR3 reads CSVETTAPYEQYF. The CDR3 DNA is TGCAGCGTTGAGACGACGGCTCCCTACGAGCAGTACTTC.

The chain uses TRBV3-1 and TRBJ2-1; 15 bases fit TRBD2. V lost 1 base, J lost 8 bases, and 3 bases stayed unmatched. The CDR3 runs to 16 residues. Looked up from germline, CDR1 is LGHDT and CDR2 is YNNKEL (reference sequence). The CDR3 here is CASSQAGTSGRYEQFF. Here the CDR3 DNA reads TGTGCCAGCAGCCAAGCCGGGACTAGCGGGAGGTATGAGCAGTTCTTC.